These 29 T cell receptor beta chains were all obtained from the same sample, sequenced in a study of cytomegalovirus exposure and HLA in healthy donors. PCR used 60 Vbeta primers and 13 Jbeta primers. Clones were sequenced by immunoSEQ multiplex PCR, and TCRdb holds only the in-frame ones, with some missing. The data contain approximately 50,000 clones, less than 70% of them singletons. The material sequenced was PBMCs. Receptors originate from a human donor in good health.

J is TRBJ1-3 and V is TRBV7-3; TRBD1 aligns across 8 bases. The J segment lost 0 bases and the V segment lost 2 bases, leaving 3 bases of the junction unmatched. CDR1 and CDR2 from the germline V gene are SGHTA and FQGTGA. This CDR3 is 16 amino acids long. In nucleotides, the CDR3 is TGTGCCAGCAGCTTACTTGGACAGGGCTCTGGAAACACCATATATTTT. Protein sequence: CASSLLGQGSGNTIYF.

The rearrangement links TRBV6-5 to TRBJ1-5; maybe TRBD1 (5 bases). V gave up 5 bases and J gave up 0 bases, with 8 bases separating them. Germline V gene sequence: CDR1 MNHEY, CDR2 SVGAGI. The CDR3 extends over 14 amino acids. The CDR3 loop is CASSRDSSNQPQHF. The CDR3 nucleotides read TGTGCCAGCAGTAGAGACAGTAGCAATCAGCCCCAGCATTTT.

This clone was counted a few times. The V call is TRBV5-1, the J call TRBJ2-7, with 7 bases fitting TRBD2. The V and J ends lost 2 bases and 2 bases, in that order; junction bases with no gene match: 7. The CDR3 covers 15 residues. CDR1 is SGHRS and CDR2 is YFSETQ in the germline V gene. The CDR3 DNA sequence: TGCGCCAGCAGCTTTGCAGCGGGGCCAACCTACGAGCAGTACTTC. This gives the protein CASSFAAGPTYEQYF.

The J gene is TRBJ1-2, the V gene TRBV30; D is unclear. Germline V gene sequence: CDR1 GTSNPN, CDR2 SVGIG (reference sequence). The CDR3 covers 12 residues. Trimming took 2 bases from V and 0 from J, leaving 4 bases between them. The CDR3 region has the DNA TGTGCCTGGAGTCCAGCTAACTATGGCTACACCTTC. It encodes CAWSPANYGYTF.

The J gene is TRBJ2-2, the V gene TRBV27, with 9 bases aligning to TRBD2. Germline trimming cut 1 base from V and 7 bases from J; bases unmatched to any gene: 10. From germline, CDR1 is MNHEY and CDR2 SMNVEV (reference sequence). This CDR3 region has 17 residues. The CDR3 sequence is CASSLWAAGGPDGELFF. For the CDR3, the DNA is TGTGCCAGCAGTTTATGGGCGGCGGGGGGGCCGGACGGGGAGCTGTTTTTT.

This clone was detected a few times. CDR3 loop: CASSPGGSSYEQYF. The CDR3 DNA follows: TGTGCCAGCAGTCCGGGGGGCAGCTCCTACGAGCAGTACTTC. The chain has TRBV7-2 and TRBJ2-7, with D perhaps matching TRBD2 (7 bases). Germline V gene lookup returns CDR1 SGHTA and CDR2 FQGNSA. This CDR3 is built from 14 residues. Trimming removed 6 bases from V and 0 bases from J, with 12 bases in between.

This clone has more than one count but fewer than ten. The DNA of the CDR3 is TGTGCCAGCAGTTCAAAACTAGCGGGGGCGTCAGGGACCCAGTACTTC. This gives the protein CASSSKLAGASGTQYF. The chain joins TRBV6-5 to TRBJ2-5; 11 bases agree with TRBD2. CDR1 and CDR2 (germline): MNHEY, SVGAGI. V lost 4 bases to trimming and J lost 7 bases; unmatched junction nucleotides: 11. CDR3 length: 16 amino acids.

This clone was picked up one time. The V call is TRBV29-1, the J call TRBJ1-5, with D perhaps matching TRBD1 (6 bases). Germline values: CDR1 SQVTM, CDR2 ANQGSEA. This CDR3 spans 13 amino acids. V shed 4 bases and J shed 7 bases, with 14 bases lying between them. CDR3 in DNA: TGCAGCGTTGGAACAGGGCCGTTCCAGCCCCAGCATTTT. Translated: CSVGTGPFQPQHF.

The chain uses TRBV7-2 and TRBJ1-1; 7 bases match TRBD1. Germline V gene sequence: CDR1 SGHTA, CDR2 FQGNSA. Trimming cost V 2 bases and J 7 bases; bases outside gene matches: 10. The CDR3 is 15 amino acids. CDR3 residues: CASSLQRGGQSEAFF. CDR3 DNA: TGTGCCAGCAGCTTACAGAGAGGGGGACAGAGTGAAGCTTTCTTT.

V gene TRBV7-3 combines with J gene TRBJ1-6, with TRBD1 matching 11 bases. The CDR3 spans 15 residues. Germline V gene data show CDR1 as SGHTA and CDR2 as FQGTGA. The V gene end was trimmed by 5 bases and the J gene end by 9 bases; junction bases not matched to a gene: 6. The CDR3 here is CASSHGQGAGSPLHF. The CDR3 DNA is TGTGCCAGCAGCCACGGACAGGGGGCCGGTTCACCCCTCCACTTT.

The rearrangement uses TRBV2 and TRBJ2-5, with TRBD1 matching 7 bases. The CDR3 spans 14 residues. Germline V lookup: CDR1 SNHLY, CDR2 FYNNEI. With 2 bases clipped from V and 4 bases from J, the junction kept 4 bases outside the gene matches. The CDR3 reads CASSEWAGGETQYF. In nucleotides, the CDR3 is TGTGCCAGCAGTGAATGGGCAGGGGGAGAGACCCAGTACTTC.

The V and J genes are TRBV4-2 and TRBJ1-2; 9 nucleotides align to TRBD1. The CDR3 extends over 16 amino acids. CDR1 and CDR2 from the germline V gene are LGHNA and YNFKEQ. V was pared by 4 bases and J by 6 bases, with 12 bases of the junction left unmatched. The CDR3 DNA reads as TGTGCCAGCAGCCGGAAGCTTACAGGGGGCGAGGATGGCTACACCTTC. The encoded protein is CASSRKLTGGEDGYTF.

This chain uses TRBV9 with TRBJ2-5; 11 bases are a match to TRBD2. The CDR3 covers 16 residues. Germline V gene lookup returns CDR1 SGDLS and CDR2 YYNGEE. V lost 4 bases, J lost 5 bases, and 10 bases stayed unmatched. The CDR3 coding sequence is TGTGCCAGCAGCTCCGGTAGCGGGGGGGTGGTGGAGACCCAGTACTTC. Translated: CASSSGSGGVVETQYF. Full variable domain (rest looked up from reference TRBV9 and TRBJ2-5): DSGVTQTPKHLITATGQRVTLRCSPRSGDLSVYWYQQSLDQGLQFLIQYYNGEERAKGNILERFSAQQFPDLHSELNLSSLELGDSALYFCASSSGSGGVVETQYFGPGTRLLVL.

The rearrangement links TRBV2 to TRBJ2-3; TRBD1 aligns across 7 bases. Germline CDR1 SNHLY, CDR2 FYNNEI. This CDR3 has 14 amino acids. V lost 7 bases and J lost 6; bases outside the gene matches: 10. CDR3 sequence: CASISGQPADTQYF. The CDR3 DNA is TGTGCCAGCATATCGGGACAGCCAGCGGATACGCAGTATTTT.

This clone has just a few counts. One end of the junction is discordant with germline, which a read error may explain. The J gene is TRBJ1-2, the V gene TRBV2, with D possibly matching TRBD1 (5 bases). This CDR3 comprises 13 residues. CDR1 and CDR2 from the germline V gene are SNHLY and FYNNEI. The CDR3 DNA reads TGTGCCAGCAGGGGACGGGGGACCCAAGGCTACCCCTTC. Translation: CASRGRGTQGYPF.

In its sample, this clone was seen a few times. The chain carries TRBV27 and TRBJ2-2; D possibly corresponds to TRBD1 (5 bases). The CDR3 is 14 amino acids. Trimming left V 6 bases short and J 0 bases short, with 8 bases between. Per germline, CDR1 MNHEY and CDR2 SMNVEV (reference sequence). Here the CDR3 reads CASRLRANTGELFF. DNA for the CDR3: TGTGCCAGCAGGCTCAGGGCGAACACCGGGGAGCTGTTTTTT.

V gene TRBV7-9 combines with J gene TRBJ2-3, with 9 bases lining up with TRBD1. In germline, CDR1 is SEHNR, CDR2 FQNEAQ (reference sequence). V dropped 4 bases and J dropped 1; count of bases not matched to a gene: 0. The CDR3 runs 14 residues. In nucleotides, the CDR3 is TGTGCCAGCAGCTGGGACAGGGGCACAGATACGCAGTATTTT. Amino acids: CASSWDRGTDTQYF. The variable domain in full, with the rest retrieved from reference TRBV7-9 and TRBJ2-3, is DTGVSQNPRHKITKRGQNVTFRCDPISEHNRLYWYRQTLGQGPEFLTYFQNEAQLEKSRLLSDRFSAERPKGSFSTLEIQRTEQGDSAMYLCASSWDRGTDTQYFGPGTRLTVL.

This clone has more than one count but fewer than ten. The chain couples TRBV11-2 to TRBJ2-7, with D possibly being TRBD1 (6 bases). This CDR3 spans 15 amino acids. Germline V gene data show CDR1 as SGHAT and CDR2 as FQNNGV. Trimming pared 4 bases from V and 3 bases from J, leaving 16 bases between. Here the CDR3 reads CASSSLQGRNYEQYF. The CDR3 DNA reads TGTGCCAGCAGCTCCTTACAGGGTAGAAACTACGAGCAGTACTTC.

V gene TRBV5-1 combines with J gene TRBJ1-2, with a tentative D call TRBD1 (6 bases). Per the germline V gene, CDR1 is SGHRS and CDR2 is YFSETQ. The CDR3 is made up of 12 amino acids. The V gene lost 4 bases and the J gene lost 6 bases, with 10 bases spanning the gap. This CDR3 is CASSPYRDGYTF. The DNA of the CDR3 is TGCGCCAGCAGCCCGTACAGGGATGGCTACACCTTC.

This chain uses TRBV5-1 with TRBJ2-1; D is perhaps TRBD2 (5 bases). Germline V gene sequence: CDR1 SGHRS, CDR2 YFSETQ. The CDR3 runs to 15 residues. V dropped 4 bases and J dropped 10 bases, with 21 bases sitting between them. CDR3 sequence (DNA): TGCGCCAGCAGCCCGACTGAATTTTCGGGAACAGAGCAGTTCTTC. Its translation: CASSPTEFSGTEQFF.

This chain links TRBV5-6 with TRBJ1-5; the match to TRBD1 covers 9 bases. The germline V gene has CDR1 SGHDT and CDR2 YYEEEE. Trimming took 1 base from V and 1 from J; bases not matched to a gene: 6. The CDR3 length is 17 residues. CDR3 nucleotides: TGTGCCAGCAGCTTGAGAACAGGGGGCTCGAGCAATCAGCCCCAGCATTTT. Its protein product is CASSLRTGGSSNQPQHF. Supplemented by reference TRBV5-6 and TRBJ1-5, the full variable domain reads DAGVTQSPTHLIKTRGQQVTLRCSPKSGHDTVSWYQQALGQGPQFIFQYYEEEERQRGNFPDRFSGHQFPNYSSELNVNALLLGDSALYLCASSLRTGGSSNQPQHFGDGTRLSIL.

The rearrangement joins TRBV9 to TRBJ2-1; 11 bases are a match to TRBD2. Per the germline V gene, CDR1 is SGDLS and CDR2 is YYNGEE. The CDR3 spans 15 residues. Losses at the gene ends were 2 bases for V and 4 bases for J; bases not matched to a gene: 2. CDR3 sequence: CASSVSGGEYNEQFF. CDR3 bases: TGTGCCAGCAGCGTTAGCGGGGGGGAGTACAATGAGCAGTTCTTC. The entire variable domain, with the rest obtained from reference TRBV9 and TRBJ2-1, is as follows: DSGVTQTPKHLITATGQRVTLRCSPRSGDLSVYWYQQSLDQGLQFLIQYYNGEERAKGNILERFSAQQFPDLHSELNLSSLELGDSALYFCASSVSGGEYNEQFFGPGTRLTVL.

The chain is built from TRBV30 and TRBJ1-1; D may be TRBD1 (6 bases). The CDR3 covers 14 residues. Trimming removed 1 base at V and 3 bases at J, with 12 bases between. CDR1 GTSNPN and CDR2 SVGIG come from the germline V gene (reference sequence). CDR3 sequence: CAWSAGGGHTEAFF. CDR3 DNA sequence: TGTGCCTGGAGTGCTGGGGGGGGGCACACTGAAGCTTTCTTT.

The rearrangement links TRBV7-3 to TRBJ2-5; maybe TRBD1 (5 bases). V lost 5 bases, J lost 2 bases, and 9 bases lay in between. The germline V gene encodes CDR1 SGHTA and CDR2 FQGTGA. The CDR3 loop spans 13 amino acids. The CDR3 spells CASSHDRQETQYF. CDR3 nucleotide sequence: TGTGCCAGCAGCCACGACAGACAAGAGACCCAGTACTTC.

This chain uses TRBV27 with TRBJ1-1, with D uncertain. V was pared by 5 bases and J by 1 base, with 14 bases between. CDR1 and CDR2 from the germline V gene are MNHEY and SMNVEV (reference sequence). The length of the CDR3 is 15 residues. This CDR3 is CASSPHRAGNTEAFF. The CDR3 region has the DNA TGTGCCAGCAGTCCACATCGGGCGGGGAACACTGAAGCTTTCTTT.

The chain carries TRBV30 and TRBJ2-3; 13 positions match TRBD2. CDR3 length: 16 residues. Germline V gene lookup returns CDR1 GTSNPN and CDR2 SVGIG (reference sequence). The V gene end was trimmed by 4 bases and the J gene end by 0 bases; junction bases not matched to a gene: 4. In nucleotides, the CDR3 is TGTGCCTGGAACTCGGGACTAGCGGGGAGCACAGATACGCAGTATTTT. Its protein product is CAWNSGLAGSTDTQYF.

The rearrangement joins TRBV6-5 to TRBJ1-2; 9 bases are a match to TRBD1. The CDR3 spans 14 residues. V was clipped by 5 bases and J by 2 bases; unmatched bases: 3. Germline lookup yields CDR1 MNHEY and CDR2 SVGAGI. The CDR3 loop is CASSPGQGNYGYTF. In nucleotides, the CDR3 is TGTGCCAGCAGTCCAGGACAGGGGAACTATGGCTACACCTTC.

DNA for the CDR3: TGTGCCAGTAAGCCGGGACAGAAGACTGAAGCTTTCTTT. As protein: CASKPGQKTEAFF. The chain couples TRBV19 to TRBJ1-1; TRBD1 matches at 7 bases. The junction had 7 bases not matched to a gene; V was cut back by 7 bases and J by 5 bases. This CDR3 comprises 13 residues. The germline gives CDR1 LNHDA, CDR2 SQIVND (reference sequence).

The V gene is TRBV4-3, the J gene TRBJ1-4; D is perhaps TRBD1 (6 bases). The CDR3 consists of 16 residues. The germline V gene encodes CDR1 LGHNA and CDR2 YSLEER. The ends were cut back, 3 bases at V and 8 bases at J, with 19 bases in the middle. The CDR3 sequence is CASSQLPGTSREKLFF. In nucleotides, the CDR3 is TGCGCCAGCAGCCAGCTACCTGGGACATCTCGAGAAAAACTGTTTTTT.